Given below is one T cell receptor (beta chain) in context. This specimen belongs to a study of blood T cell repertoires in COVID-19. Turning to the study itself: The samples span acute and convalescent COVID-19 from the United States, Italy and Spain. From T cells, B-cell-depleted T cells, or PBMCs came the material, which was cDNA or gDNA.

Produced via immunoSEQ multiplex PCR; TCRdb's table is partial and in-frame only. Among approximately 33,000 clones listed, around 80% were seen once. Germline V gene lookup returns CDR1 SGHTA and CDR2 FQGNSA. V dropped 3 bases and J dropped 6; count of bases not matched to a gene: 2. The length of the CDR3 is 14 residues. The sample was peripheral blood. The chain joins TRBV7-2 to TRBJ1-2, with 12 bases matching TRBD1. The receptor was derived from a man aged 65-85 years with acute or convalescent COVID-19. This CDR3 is CASSLGQGADGYTF. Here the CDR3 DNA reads TGTGCCAGCAGCTTGGGACAGGGGGCCGATGGCTACACCTTC.